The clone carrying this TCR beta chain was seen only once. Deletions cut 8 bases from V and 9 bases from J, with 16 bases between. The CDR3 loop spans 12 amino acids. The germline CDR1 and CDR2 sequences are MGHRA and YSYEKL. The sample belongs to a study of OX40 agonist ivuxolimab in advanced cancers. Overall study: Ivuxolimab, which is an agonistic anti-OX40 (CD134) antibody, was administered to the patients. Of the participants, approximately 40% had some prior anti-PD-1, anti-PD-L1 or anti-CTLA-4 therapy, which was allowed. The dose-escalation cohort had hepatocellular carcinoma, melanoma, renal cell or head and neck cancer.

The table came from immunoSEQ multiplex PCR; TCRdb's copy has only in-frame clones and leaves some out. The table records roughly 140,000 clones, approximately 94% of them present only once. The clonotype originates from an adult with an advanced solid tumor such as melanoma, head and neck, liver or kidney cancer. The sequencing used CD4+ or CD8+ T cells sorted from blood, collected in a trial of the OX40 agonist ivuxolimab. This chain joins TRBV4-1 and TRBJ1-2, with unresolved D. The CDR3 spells CASSSPTESYTF. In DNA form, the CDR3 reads TGCGCCAGCTCTAGTCCGACCGAGAGCTACACCTTC.